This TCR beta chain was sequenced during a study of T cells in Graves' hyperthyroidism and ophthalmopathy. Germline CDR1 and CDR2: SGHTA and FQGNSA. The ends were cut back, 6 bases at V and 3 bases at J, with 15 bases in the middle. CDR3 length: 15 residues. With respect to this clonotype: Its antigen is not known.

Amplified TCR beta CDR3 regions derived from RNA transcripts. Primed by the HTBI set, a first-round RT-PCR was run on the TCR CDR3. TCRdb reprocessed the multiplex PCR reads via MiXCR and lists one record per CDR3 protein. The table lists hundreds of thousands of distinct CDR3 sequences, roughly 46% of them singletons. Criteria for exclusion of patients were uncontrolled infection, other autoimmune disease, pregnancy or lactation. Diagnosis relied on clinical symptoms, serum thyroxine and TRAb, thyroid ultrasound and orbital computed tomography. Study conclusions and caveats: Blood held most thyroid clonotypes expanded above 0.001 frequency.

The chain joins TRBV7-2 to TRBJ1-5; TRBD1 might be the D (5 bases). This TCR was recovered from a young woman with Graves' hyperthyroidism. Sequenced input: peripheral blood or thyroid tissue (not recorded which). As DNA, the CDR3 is TGTGCCAGCAGACGAGGGGAAGGAAACAATCAGCCCCAGCATTTT. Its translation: CASRRGEGNNQPQHF.